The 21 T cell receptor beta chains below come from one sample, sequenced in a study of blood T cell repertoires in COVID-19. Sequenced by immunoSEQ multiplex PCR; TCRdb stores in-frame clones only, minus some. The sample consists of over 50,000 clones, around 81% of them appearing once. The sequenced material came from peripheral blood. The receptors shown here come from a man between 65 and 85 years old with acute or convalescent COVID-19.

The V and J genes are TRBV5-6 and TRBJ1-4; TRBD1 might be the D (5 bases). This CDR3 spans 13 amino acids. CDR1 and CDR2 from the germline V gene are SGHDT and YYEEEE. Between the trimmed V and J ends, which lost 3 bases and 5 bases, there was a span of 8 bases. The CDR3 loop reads CASSWGDNEKLFF. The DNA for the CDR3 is TGTGCCAGCAGCTGGGGGGACAATGAAAAACTGTTTTTT.

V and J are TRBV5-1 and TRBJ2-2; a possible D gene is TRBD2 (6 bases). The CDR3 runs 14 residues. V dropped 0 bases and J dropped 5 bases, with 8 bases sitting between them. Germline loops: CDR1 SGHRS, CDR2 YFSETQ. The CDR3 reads CASSLAAGTGELFF. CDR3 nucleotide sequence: TGCGCCAGCAGCTTGGCCGCGGGGACCGGGGAGCTGTTTTTT.

The CDR3 protein is CSVAAGPTDTQYF. CDR3 nucleotide sequence: TGCAGCGTTGCGGCGGGGCCCACAGATACGCAGTATTTT. V is TRBV29-1 and J is TRBJ2-3; TRBD2 is a possible D gene (6 bases). The germline V gene has CDR1 SQVTM and CDR2 ANQGSEA. Trimming stripped 4 bases from V and 2 bases from J, with 10 bases between. This CDR3 is 13 amino acids long.

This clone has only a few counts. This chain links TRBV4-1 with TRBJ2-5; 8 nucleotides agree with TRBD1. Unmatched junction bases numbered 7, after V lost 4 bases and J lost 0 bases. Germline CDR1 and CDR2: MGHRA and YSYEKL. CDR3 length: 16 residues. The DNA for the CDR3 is TGCGCCAGCAGCCCCGGCAGGGGGCCCAACCAAGAGACCCAGTACTTC. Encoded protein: CASSPGRGPNQETQYF.

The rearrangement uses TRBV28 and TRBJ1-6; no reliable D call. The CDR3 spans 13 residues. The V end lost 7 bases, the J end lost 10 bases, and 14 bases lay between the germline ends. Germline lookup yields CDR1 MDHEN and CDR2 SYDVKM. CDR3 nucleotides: TGTGCCAGCATTCCCGACTCGCAATCACCCCTCCACTTT. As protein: CASIPDSQSPLHF.

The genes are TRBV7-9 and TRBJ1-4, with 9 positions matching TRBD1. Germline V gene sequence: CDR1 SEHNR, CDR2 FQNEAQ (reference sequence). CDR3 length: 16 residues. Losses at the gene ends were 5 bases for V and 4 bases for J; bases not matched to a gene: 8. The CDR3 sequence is CASSGWTGEVNEKLFF. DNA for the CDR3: TGTGCCAGCAGCGGATGGACAGGGGAAGTTAATGAAAAACTGTTTTTT.

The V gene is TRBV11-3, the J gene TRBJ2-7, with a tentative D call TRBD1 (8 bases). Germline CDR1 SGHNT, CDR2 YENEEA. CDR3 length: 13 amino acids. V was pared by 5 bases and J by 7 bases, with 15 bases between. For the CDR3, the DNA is TGTGCCAGCAGCCTCGGACAGGGAGGGGAGCAGTACTTC. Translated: CASSLGQGGEQYF. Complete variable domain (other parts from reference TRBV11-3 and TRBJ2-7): EAGVVQSPRYKIIEKKQPVAFWCNPISGHNTLYWYLQNLGQGPELLIRYENEEAVDDSQLPKDRFSAERLKGVDSTLKIQPAELGDSAVYLCASSLGQGGEQYFGPGTRLTVT.

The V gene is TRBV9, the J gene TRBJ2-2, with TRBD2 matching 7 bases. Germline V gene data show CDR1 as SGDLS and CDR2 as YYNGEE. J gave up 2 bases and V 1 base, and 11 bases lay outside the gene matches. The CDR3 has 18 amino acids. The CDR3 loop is CASSVLELAVINTGELFF. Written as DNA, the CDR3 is TGTGCCAGCAGCGTACTCGAGCTAGCGGTTATTAACACCGGGGAGCTGTTTTTT.

CDR3 sequence (DNA): TGTGCCAGCAGTGAGAGACCGGGGGGCACTGAAGCTTTCTTT. Its translation: CASSERPGGTEAFF. The chain is built from TRBV6-1 and TRBJ1-1; a weak D match, TRBD1 (5 bases). Per germline, CDR1 MNHNS and CDR2 SASEGT. The CDR3 is 14 amino acids. Between the trimmed V and J ends, which lost 3 bases and 4 bases, there was a span of 12 bases.

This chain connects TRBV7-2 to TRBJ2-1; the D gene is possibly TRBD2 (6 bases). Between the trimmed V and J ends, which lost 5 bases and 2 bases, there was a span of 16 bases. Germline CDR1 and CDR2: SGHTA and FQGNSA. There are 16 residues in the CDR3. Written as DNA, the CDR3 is TGTGCCAGCAGCCCACGGGGACTGAAGACCTACAATGAGCAGTTCTTC. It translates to CASSPRGLKTYNEQFF. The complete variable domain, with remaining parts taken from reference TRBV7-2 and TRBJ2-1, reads GAGVSQSPSNKVTEKGKDVELRCDPISGHTALYWYRQSLGQGLEFLIYFQGNSAPDKSGLPSDRFSAERTGGSVSTLTIQRTQQEDSAVYLCASSPRGLKTYNEQFFGPGTRLTVL.

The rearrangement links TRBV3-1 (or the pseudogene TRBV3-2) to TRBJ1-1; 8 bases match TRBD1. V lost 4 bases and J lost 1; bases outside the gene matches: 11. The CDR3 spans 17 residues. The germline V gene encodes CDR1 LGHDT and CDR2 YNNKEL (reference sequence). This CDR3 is CASSPTRWDRPNTEAFF. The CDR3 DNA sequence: TGTGCCAGCAGCCCTACACGATGGGACAGGCCGAACACTGAAGCTTTCTTT.

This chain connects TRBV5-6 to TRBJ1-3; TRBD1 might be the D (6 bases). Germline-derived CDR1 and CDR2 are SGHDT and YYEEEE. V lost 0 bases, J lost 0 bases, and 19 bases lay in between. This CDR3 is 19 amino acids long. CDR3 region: CASSLDRAWSGFSGNTIYF. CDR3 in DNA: TGTGCCAGCAGCTTGGACAGGGCTTGGAGCGGATTCTCTGGAAACACCATATATTTT. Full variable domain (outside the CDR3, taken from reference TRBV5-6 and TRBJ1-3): DAGVTQSPTHLIKTRGQQVTLRCSPKSGHDTVSWYQQALGQGPQFIFQYYEEEERQRGNFPDRFSGHQFPNYSSELNVNALLLGDSALYLCASSLDRAWSGFSGNTIYFGEGSWLTVV.

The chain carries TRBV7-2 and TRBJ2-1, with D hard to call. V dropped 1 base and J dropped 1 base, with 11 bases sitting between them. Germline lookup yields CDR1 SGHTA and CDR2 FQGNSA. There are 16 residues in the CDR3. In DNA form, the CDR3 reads TGTGCCAGCAGCTTAGATGCCCATCGGTCCTACAATGAGCAGTTCTTC. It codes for CASSLDAHRSYNEQFF.

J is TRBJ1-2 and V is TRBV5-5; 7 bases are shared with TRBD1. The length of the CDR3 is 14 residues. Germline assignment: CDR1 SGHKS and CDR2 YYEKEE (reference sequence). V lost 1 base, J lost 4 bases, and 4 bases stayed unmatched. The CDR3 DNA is TGTGCCAGCAGCTTGCGGGACAGATTCTATGGCTACACCTTC. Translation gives CASSLRDRFYGYTF.

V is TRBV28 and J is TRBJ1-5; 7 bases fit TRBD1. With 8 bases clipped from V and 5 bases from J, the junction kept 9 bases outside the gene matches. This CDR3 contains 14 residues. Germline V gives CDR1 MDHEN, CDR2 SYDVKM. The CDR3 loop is CASWGQPPDQPQHF. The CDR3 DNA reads TGTGCCAGCTGGGGACAGCCGCCCGATCAGCCCCAGCATTTT.

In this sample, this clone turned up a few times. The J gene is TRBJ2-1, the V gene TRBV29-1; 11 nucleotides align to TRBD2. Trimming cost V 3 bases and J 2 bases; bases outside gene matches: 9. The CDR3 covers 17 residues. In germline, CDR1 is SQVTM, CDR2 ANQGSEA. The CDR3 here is CSVEGTTSGETYNEQFF. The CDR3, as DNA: TGCAGCGTTGAGGGCACGACTAGCGGGGAAACCTACAATGAGCAGTTCTTC.

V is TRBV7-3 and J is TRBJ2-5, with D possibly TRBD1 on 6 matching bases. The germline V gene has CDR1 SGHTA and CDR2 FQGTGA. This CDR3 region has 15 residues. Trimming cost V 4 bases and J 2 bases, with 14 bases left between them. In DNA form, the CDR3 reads TGTGCCAGCAGCTCCACCCACAGGGAACAAGAGACCCAGTACTTC. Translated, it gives CASSSTHREQETQYF. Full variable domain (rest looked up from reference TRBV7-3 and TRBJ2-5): GAGVSQTPSNKVTEKGKYVELRCDPISGHTALYWYRQSLGQGPEFLIYFQGTGAADDSGLPNDRFFAVRPEGSVSTLKIQRTERGDSAVYLCASSSTHREQETQYFGPGTRLLVL.

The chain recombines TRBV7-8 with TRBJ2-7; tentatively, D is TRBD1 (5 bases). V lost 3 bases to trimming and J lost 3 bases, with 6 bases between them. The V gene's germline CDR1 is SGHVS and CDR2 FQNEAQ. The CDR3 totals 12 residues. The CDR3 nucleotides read TGTGCCAGCAGCTTGCAGGGCTACGAGCAGTACTTC. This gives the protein CASSLQGYEQYF.

The CDR3 spells CASSPPGQETQYF. CDR3 coding DNA: TGTGCCAGCTCACCCCCGGGCCAAGAGACCCAGTACTTC. The J gene is TRBJ2-5, the V gene TRBV18; D ambiguous. Deletions cut 3 bases from V and 1 base from J, with 6 bases between. The germline gives CDR1 KGHSH, CDR2 LQKENI. The CDR3 is 13 residues long.

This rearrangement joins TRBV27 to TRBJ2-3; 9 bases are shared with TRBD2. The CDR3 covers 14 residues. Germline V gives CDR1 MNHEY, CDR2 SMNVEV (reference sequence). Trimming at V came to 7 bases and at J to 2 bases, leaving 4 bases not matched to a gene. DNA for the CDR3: TGTGCCAGCATGCTAGCGGGGTTCACAGATACGCAGTATTTT. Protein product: CASMLAGFTDTQYF.

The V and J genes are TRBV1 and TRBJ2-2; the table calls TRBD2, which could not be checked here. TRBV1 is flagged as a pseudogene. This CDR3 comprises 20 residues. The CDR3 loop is CTSFPRLAGGLGSNTGELFF. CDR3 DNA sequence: TGCACCAGCTTCCCCCGACTAGCGGGGGGCCTGGGATCGAACACCGGGGAGCTGTTTTTT.